The 31 T cell receptor beta chains listed next were all sequenced from one sample in a study of shared T cell receptors in the human thymus. Sequenced by immunoSEQ multiplex PCR; TCRdb stores in-frame clones only, minus some. The sample yields 700,000 to 750,000 clones, over 75% seen once. The data were also submitted as part of a second study, on human thymus T cells.

The sequenced sample was thymocytes. These receptor sequences come from a girl in the first two years of life with a congenital heart defect.

The genes are TRBV19 and TRBJ1-2; D remains ambiguous. CDR3 length: 15 amino acids. The V end lost 4 bases, the J end lost 7 bases, and 19 bases lay between the germline ends. CDR1 and CDR2 from the germline V gene are LNHDA and SQIVND (reference sequence). CDR3 in amino acids: CASSTQVGRWFGYTF. In DNA, the CDR3 is TGTGCCAGTAGTACACAAGTGGGCAGGTGGTTTGGCTACACCTTC.

The chain carries TRBV5-6 and TRBJ1-2, with 10 nucleotides matching TRBD1. Germline-derived CDR1 and CDR2 are SGHDT and YYEEEE. This CDR3 is built from 13 residues. The J segment lost 7 bases and the V segment lost 6 bases, leaving 6 bases of the junction unmatched. The DNA of the CDR3 is TGTGCCAGCATGCGACAGGGGGCGTGTGGCTACACCTTC. Protein product: CASMRQGACGYTF.

The V and J genes are TRBV7-9 and TRBJ1-5, with D tentatively TRBD1 (6 bases). In germline, CDR1 is SEHNR, CDR2 FQNEAQ (reference sequence). CDR3 size: 17 residues. V lost 0 bases and J 0 bases, leaving 12 bases between the germline ends. The DNA of the CDR3 is TGTGCCAGCAGCTTAGCGAAAGCAGGGGATAGCAATCAGCCCCAGCATTTT. As protein: CASSLAKAGDSNQPQHF.

This clone has a handful of counts. The CDR3 DNA is TGTGCCAGCAGCCAAGAATCGGGGGTGGAGGTCTACGAGCAGTACTTC. Protein: CASSQESGVEVYEQYF. The chain joins TRBV4-2 to TRBJ2-7; D might be TRBD2 (6 bases). The CDR3 contains 16 residues. Germline CDR1 and CDR2: LGHNA and YNFKEQ. Trimming took 0 bases from V and 3 from J, leaving 15 bases between them.

The rearrangement uses TRBV19 and TRBJ2-2, with a tentative D call TRBD1 (5 bases). Germline V lookup: CDR1 LNHDA, CDR2 SQIVND (reference sequence). V was trimmed by 1 base and J by 3 bases, leaving 15 bases between them. This CDR3 has 17 amino acids. CDR3 in amino acids: CASSIVTEVWDTGELFF. Written as DNA, the CDR3 is TGTGCCAGTAGTATAGTGACAGAGGTATGGGACACCGGGGAGCTGTTTTTT.

The rearrangement uses TRBV4-1 and TRBJ2-4; 8 bases line up with TRBD1. The trim removed 3 bases at V and 3 bases at J, leaving 13 bases unmatched. The CDR3 sequence is 18 residues long. Germline V lookup: CDR1 MGHRA, CDR2 YSYEKL. The CDR3 protein is CASSQARQGQGGKNIQYF. The DNA of the CDR3 is TGCGCCAGCAGCCAGGCTCGACAGGGGCAAGGGGGCAAAAACATTCAGTACTTC.

The V gene is TRBV28, the J gene TRBJ2-1; 11 bases map to TRBD1. After removal of 3 bases from V and 8 bases from J, the junction contained 6 bases not matched to a gene. The CDR3 loop spans 15 amino acids. Germline V gives CDR1 MDHEN, CDR2 SYDVKM. Written as DNA, the CDR3 is TGTGCCAGCAGTTTCGGGACAGGGGGATTCGATGAGCAGTTCTTC. As protein: CASSFGTGGFDEQFF.

This chain connects TRBV2 to TRBJ1-1; D is uncertain. V was cut by 9 bases and J by 1 base, with 15 bases left in between. CDR3 length: 14 amino acids. Germline-derived CDR1 and CDR2 are SNHLY and FYNNEI. The CDR3, as DNA: TGTGCCAGGTTCCCAGACAAAAGGAACACTGAAGCTTTCTTT. Encoded protein: CARFPDKRNTEAFF.

CDR3 DNA: TGTGCCAGCAGTTACGCCGTACTGGGGGAGCTGTTTTTT. Protein sequence: CASSYAVLGELFF. The chain links TRBV6-5 to TRBJ2-2, with D unclear. CDR1 MNHEY and CDR2 SVGAGI come from the germline V gene. The germline V and J ends were trimmed by 2 bases and 8 bases, with 9 bases remaining between them. This CDR3 has 13 residues.

The rearrangement links TRBV15 to TRBJ2-6, with 7 bases matching TRBD1. The CDR3 spans 17 residues. Per the germline V gene, CDR1 is LNHNV and CDR2 is YYDKDF (reference sequence). V lost 3 bases, J lost 0 bases, and 5 bases stayed unmatched. CDR3 loop: CATSRGPGGSGANVLTF. DNA of the CDR3: TGTGCCACCAGCAGGGGACCAGGGGGCTCTGGGGCCAACGTCCTGACTTTC.

This rearrangement joins TRBV6-5 to TRBJ1-2; no firm D call. The length of the CDR3 is 15 residues. V lost 0 bases and J lost 2, with 10 bases in between. Germline values: CDR1 MNHEY, CDR2 SVGAGI. The CDR3 DNA reads TGTGCCAGCAGTTACTCGAAGAGGGAAAACTATGGCTACACCTTC. This codes for CASSYSKRENYGYTF.

V usage is TRBV4-3 and J usage is TRBJ2-1, with 10 bases matching TRBD1. V was pared by 4 bases and J by 2 bases, with 5 bases of the junction left unmatched. The CDR3 length is 16 residues. CDR1 is LGHNA and CDR2 is YSLEER in the germline V gene. The CDR3 sequence is CASSPRGTGAYNEQFF. CDR3 in DNA: TGCGCCAGCAGCCCCCGGGGGACAGGGGCCTACAATGAGCAGTTCTTC.

This chain uses TRBV5-5 with TRBJ1-2; D remains ambiguous. Germline V CDR1 and CDR2: SGHKS, YYEKEE (reference sequence). V lost 2 bases to trimming and J lost 0 bases, with 11 bases between them. This CDR3 contains 15 residues. CDR3 loop: CASSLWLSSNYGYTF. CDR3 sequence (DNA): TGTGCCAGCAGCTTATGGCTCTCATCTAACTATGGCTACACCTTC. Variable domain in full (rest from reference TRBV5-5 and TRBJ1-2): DAGVTQSPTHLIKTRGQQVTLRCSPISGHKSVSWYQQVLGQGPQFIFQYYEKEERGRGNFPDRFSARQFPNYSSELNVNALLLGDSALYLCASSLWLSSNYGYTFGSGTRLTVV.

The chain recombines TRBV25-1 with TRBJ1-1, with D tentatively TRBD1 (5 bases). In germline, CDR1 is MGHDK, CDR2 SYGVNS. V lost 5 bases and J lost 0, with 22 bases in between. The CDR3 extends over 18 amino acids. CDR3 coding DNA: TGTGCCAGCAGTCCCCGGGGGTTGAGCGCTTACATGAACACTGAAGCTTTCTTT. It codes for CASSPRGLSAYMNTEAFF.

This clone has just a few counts. The J gene is TRBJ2-1, the V gene TRBV4-3; D is undetermined. The CDR3 covers 15 residues. V was cut by 4 bases and J by 9 bases, with 19 bases left in between. The V gene's germline CDR1 is LGHNA and CDR2 YSLEER. The CDR3 bases are TGCGCCAGCAGCCTCATGGCGGTGAGTGACGGTGAGCAGTTCTTC. Its translation: CASSLMAVSDGEQFF.

This chain joins TRBV4-2 and TRBJ1-5; maybe TRBD1 (6 bases). V was pared by 0 bases and J by 7 bases, with 10 bases between. The CDR3 loop spans 14 amino acids. Germline CDR1 is LGHNA and CDR2 is YNFKEQ. This CDR3 reads CASSQERGKQPQHF. The DNA of the CDR3 is TGTGCCAGCAGCCAAGAAAGGGGGAAGCAGCCCCAGCATTTT.

This chain joins TRBV5-1 and TRBJ2-2, with 8 bases aligning to TRBD2. Looked up from germline, CDR1 is SGHRS and CDR2 is YFSETQ. With 2 bases clipped from V and 3 bases from J, the junction kept 6 bases outside the gene matches. This CDR3 is 16 amino acids long. The CDR3 loop is CASSFPGGVYTGELFF. CDR3 coding DNA: TGCGCCAGCAGCTTTCCCGGGGGGGTTTACACCGGGGAGCTGTTTTTT. The full variable domain, rest sourced from reference TRBV5-1 and TRBJ2-2, is KAGVTQTPRYLIKTRGQQVTLSCSPISGHRSVSWYQQTPGQGLQFLFEYFSETQRNKGNFPGRFSGRQFSNSRSEMNVSTLELGDSALYLCASSFPGGVYTGELFFGEGSRLTVL.

The V call is TRBV6-1, the J call TRBJ1-1; 8 nucleotides align to TRBD1. The V gene's germline CDR1 is MNHNS and CDR2 SASEGT. This CDR3 has 16 residues. The V gene end was trimmed by 6 bases and the J gene end by 0 bases; junction bases not matched to a gene: 9. CDR3 DNA: TGTGCCAGCAGGGAAAACAGGGGGTGTATGAACACTGAAGCTTTCTTT. Translation: CASRENRGCMNTEAFF.

The V call is TRBV5-8, the J call TRBJ2-1; 8 bases line up with TRBD2. Germline CDR1 and CDR2: SGHTS and YDEGEE. Losses at the gene ends were 4 bases for V and 8 bases for J; bases not matched to a gene: 8. The CDR3 runs to 14 residues. CDR3 in DNA: TGTGCCAGCAGCGACCTACGAGCGGGGGATGAGCAGTTCTTC. Protein: CASSDLRAGDEQFF.

This clone was recorded only once. The chain is built from TRBV28 and TRBJ2-2; D unclear. Looked up from germline, CDR1 is MDHEN and CDR2 is SYDVKM. V shed 4 bases and J shed 5 bases, with 2 bases lying between them. The CDR3 consists of 11 residues. The DNA for the CDR3 is TGTGCCAGCAGTTCAACCGGGGAGCTGTTTTTT. It translates to CASSSTGELFF.

This clone has only a few counts. The V and J genes are TRBV27 and TRBJ2-6; D gene unclear. The CDR3 is made up of 18 amino acids. The germline V and J ends were trimmed by 2 bases and 3 bases, with 17 bases remaining between them. Germline V gene sequence: CDR1 MNHEY, CDR2 SMNVEV (reference sequence). The chain's CDR3 is CASSLDTALVVGANVLTF. The CDR3 DNA follows: TGTGCCAGCAGTTTAGACACCGCCCTCGTTGTTGGGGCCAACGTCCTGACTTTC. Full variable domain (missing parts from reference TRBV27 and TRBJ2-6): EAQVTQNPRYLITVTGKKLTVTCSQNMNHEYMSWYRQDPGLGLRQIYYSMNVEVTDKGDVPEGYKVSRKEKRNFPLILESPSPNQTSLYFCASSLDTALVVGANVLTFGAGSRLTVL.

The chain carries TRBV4-2 and TRBJ2-1, with a possible D match to TRBD2 (7 bases). The germline V gene has CDR1 LGHNA and CDR2 YNFKEQ. Trimming removed 1 base at V and 4 bases at J, with 20 bases between. The CDR3 runs 18 residues. The CDR3 DNA sequence: TGTGCCAGCAGCCAAGGTCACCCCCGGGGGGCAATATACAATGAGCAGTTCTTC. It codes for CASSQGHPRGAIYNEQFF.

The chain is built from TRBV30 and TRBJ1-1; maybe TRBD1 (6 bases). The CDR3 loop spans 16 amino acids. Trimming shortened V by 4 bases and J by 3 bases, and 21 bases separated the two germline ends. The V gene's germline CDR1 is GTSNPN and CDR2 SVGIG (reference sequence). CDR3 protein: CAWNCIVGGLYTEAFF. The CDR3 bases are TGTGCCTGGAATTGTATAGTGGGGGGGCTTTACACTGAAGCTTTCTTT.

The V call is TRBV27, the J call TRBJ1-6; tentative D call: TRBD1 (5 bases). The CDR3 sequence is 16 residues long. V shed 3 bases and J shed 2 bases, with 11 bases lying between them. Germline V gene lookup returns CDR1 MNHEY and CDR2 SMNVEV (reference sequence). The chain's CDR3 is CASSFRGLPYNSPLHF. DNA of the CDR3: TGTGCCAGCAGTTTTCGGGGGTTACCCTATAATTCACCCCTCCACTTT.

The rearrangement joins TRBV10-3 to TRBJ1-1; 10 nucleotides match TRBD1. J lost 2 bases, V lost 8 bases, and 26 bases had no gene match. CDR3 size: 21 residues. The germline CDR1 and CDR2 sequences are ENHRY and SYGVKD. CDR3 residues: CAISPLSAGTGAEGYNTEAFF. CDR3 sequence (DNA): TGTGCCATCTCCCCGCTGTCGGCCGGGACAGGGGCAGAGGGGTACAACACTGAAGCTTTCTTT.

CDR3 region: CASSPSTGYRAANTEAFF. The DNA for the CDR3 is TGCGCCAGCAGCCCGAGCACAGGGTATCGCGCTGCGAACACTGAAGCTTTCTTT. This chain connects TRBV4-3 to TRBJ1-1; a weak D match, TRBD1 (6 bases). The V gene lost 4 bases and the J gene lost 1 base, with 22 bases spanning the gap. The CDR3 extends over 18 amino acids. The germline gives CDR1 LGHNA, CDR2 YSLEER.

The genes are TRBV6-5 and TRBJ1-2; the D gene is possibly TRBD1 (6 bases). From germline, CDR1 is MNHEY and CDR2 SVGAGI. This CDR3 is 14 amino acids long. V lost 7 bases, J lost 4 bases, and 16 bases lay in between. The chain's CDR3 is CASMCLGGGYGYTF. CDR3 DNA: TGTGCCAGCATGTGTTTAGGGGGGGGCTATGGCTACACCTTC.

About this clone: Its ends do not fully match the called genes, so a read error is possible. This sample also contains other DNA sequences that code for the same CDR3. The gene calls are TRBV6-1 and TRBJ1-6; TRBD1 might be the D (5 bases). The germline gives CDR1 MNHNS, CDR2 SASEGT. This CDR3 spans 14 amino acids. CDR3 in amino acids: CASTVPGQNSPLHF. The CDR3 nucleotides read TGTGCCAGCACTGTCCCCGGACAAAATTCCCCCCTCCACTTT.

The gene calls are TRBV28 and TRBJ2-7, with TRBD2 matching over 10 bases. CDR3 length: 14 amino acids. Germline V gives CDR1 MDHEN, CDR2 SYDVKM. The V segment lost 3 bases and the J segment 2 bases; nucleotides outside the gene matches: 1. CDR3 coding DNA: TGTGCCAGCAGTTTCCTAGCGGGGGCCTACGAGCAGTACTTC. Protein: CASSFLAGAYEQYF.

The chain carries TRBV11-3 and TRBJ2-5; 7 bases line up with TRBD2. The germline CDR1 and CDR2 sequences are SGHNT and YENEEA. With 3 bases clipped from V and 5 bases from J, the junction kept 21 bases outside the gene matches. This CDR3 region has 19 residues. CDR3 DNA: TGTGCCAGCAGCTTTCCAATAGCGGGCCCATCCCGCAGGTTGGAGACCCAGTACTTC. As protein: CASSFPIAGPSRRLETQYF.

V and J are TRBV5-1 and TRBJ1-3; TRBD1 aligns across 8 bases. Germline V lookup: CDR1 SGHRS, CDR2 YFSETQ. The length of the CDR3 is 17 residues. With V trimmed by 0 bases and J by 4 bases, 9 bases remained unmatched. The CDR3 DNA is TGCGCCAGCAGCTTGGTTTCGTCACCAGGGGGCGGAAACACCATATATTTT. It translates to CASSLVSSPGGGNTIYF.